The rows below give T cell receptor beta chains drawn from one sample of a study of T cell repertoires in cytomegalovirus infection. Each CDR3 protein is one row after TCRdb ran MiXCR on the reads. Among hundreds of thousands of distinct CDR3 sequences, approximately 29% were seen once, and the ten largest hold around 12%. These receptors lack a known antigen. The material sequenced was cultured CD8+ T cells from PBMCs, taken from culture after CMV antigen stimulation. The receptor source for this set is a human donor in good health (CMV status not recorded). Some clones in this sample may be carry-over from other donors' samples. Both conserved end residues are part of each CDR3. A D gene is named only where the DNA matches it firmly. The size entry is marked missing in some rows and otherwise reads once, few, many or a size class.

CDR3 DNA: TGTGCCAGCAGTCCGGCCGGGACAGGGTGGGTCGAGCAGTACTTC
CDR3 protein: CASSPAGTGWVEQYF
J gene: TRBJ2-7
V gene: TRBV6-5
clone size: few
D gene: TRBD1

CDR3 DNA: TGTGCCAGCAGAACCGGGACAGCCAACACTGAAGCTTTCTTT
CDR3 protein: CASRTGTANTEAFF
J gene: TRBJ1-1
V gene: TRBV6-5
clone size: .
D gene: TRBD1

CDR3 DNA: TGTGCCAGCAGCACAGCTTTCTTCGGGGCGGGCGGCTACACCTTC
CDR3 protein: CASSTAFFGAGGYTF
J gene: TRBJ1-2
V gene: TRBV12-3/TRBV12-4
clone size: .
D gene: .

CDR3 DNA: TGTGCCACCTCGGGGGGGGCTCGGTATGGCTACACCTTC
CDR3 protein: CATSGGARYGYTF
J gene: TRBJ1-2
V gene: TRBV12-3/TRBV12-4
clone size: many
D gene: .

CDR3 DNA: TGTGCCAGCAGCCCCGTATTGGGGAATCAGCCCCAGCATTTT
CDR3 protein: CASSPVLGNQPQHF
J gene: TRBJ1-5
V gene: TRBV7-9
clone size: .
D gene: .

CDR3 DNA: TGTGCCAGCAGCCCCGGACTAACTTCCTACGAGCAGTACTTC
CDR3 protein: CASSPGLTSYEQYF
J gene: TRBJ2-7
V gene: TRBV9
clone size: .
D gene: .

CDR3 DNA: TGTGCCAGCAGCTTAGCGGGAGGGAGGTTGGAGACCCAGTACTTC
CDR3 protein: CASSLAGGRLETQYF
J gene: TRBJ2-5
V gene: TRBV7-8
clone size: few
D gene: TRBD2

CDR3 DNA: TGTGCCAGCAGTCCCCAACCTTCCTACGAGCAGTACTTC
CDR3 protein: CASSPQPSYEQYF
J gene: TRBJ2-7
V gene: TRBV6-6
clone size: .
D gene: .

CDR3 DNA: TGTGCCAGCAGCGCGAGTGGGGGGGGAACCACTGAAGCTTTCTTT
CDR3 protein: CASSASGGGTTEAFF
J gene: TRBJ1-1
V gene: TRBV7-6
clone size: .
D gene: .

CDR3 DNA: TGTGCCAGTAGTTCTCGGGGGCAAAACTCACCCCTCCACTTT
CDR3 protein: CASSSRGQNSPLHF
J gene: TRBJ1-6
V gene: TRBV19
clone size: .
D gene: .

CDR3 DNA: TGTGCCAGCAGTTACCTGGGGACAGCCGGGGAGACCCAGTACTTC
CDR3 protein: CASSYLGTAGETQYF
J gene: TRBJ2-5
V gene: TRBV6-2/TRBV6-3
clone size: .
D gene: TRBD1

CDR3 DNA: TGTGCCAGCAGTTTAACCGGGTTTGACACCGGGGAGCTGTTTTTT
CDR3 protein: CASSLTGFDTGELFF
J gene: TRBJ2-2
V gene: TRBV27
clone size: few
D gene: .

CDR3 DNA: TGCGCCAGCACGTTGACAGAGCAAAGCACAGATACGCAGTATTTT
CDR3 protein: CASTLTEQSTDTQYF
J gene: TRBJ2-3
V gene: TRBV4-1
clone size: many
D gene: .

CDR3 DNA: TGTGCCAGCACACCTAGCGGGGGGGCCTACAATGAGCAGTTCTTC
CDR3 protein: CASTPSGGAYNEQFF
J gene: TRBJ2-1
V gene: TRBV12-3/TRBV12-4
clone size: .
D gene: TRBD2

CDR3 DNA: TGTGCCAGCAGCTTGAACAGGGGCAGTAGGAGCAATCAGCCCCAGCATTTT
CDR3 protein: CASSLNRGSRSNQPQHF
J gene: TRBJ1-5
V gene: TRBV5-6
clone size: few
D gene: TRBD1

CDR3 DNA: TGTGCCAGCGGTATATTAAACACCGGGGAGCTGTTTTTT
CDR3 protein: CASGILNTGELFF
J gene: TRBJ2-2
V gene: TRBV6-5
clone size: .
D gene: .

CDR3 DNA: TGTGCCACCAGCAGCCCTGCGGTGGGCTCCTATAATTCACCCCTCCACTTT
CDR3 protein: CATSSPAVGSYNSPLHF
J gene: TRBJ1-6
V gene: TRBV15
clone size: .
D gene: .

CDR3 DNA: TGCAGCGTTGGGCGACAAGGGCAAGAGGCGAAAGCTTTCTTT
CDR3 protein: CSVGRQGQEAKAFF
J gene: TRBJ1-1
V gene: TRBV29-1
clone size: .
D gene: .

CDR3 DNA: TGTGCCAGCAGCCCGCGTAGAGCATCCACAGATACGCAGTATTTT
CDR3 protein: CASSPRRASTDTQYF
J gene: TRBJ2-3
V gene: TRBV7-9
clone size: .
D gene: .

CDR3 DNA: TGTGCCAGCACCCAGGGGGCCGACACTGAAGCTTTCTTT
CDR3 protein: CASTQGADTEAFF
J gene: TRBJ1-1
V gene: TRBV7-9
clone size: .
D gene: TRBD1

CDR3 DNA: TGTGCCAGCAGGGACTTCGGACCGGGGACCCAGTACTTC
CDR3 protein: CASRDFGPGTQYF
J gene: TRBJ2-5
V gene: TRBV2
clone size: few
D gene: .

CDR3 DNA: TGTGCCATCAGCGGGACAGGGGAGAATGGGGCCAACGTCCTGACTTTC
CDR3 protein: CAISGTGENGANVLTF
J gene: TRBJ2-6
V gene: TRBV10-3
clone size: many
D gene: TRBD1

CDR3 DNA: TGTGCCAACACGGGACAGGGGCCGTCAGGGGAGCTGTTTTTT
CDR3 protein: CANTGQGPSGELFF
J gene: TRBJ2-2
V gene: TRBV12-3/TRBV12-4
clone size: few
D gene: TRBD1

CDR3 DNA: TGTGCCAGCAGTTTGACCAGGGGGAGGAACACTGAAGCTTTCTTT
CDR3 protein: CASSLTRGRNTEAFF
J gene: TRBJ1-1
V gene: TRBV27
clone size: .
D gene: TRBD1

CDR3 DNA: TGTGCCAGCAGATTGGGGTTAGTCAATGAGCAGTTCTTC
CDR3 protein: CASRLGLVNEQFF
J gene: TRBJ2-1
V gene: TRBV11-2
clone size: .
D gene: .

CDR3 DNA: TGTGCTAGTGGTTTTCTCGGGGAAGCTTTCTTT
CDR3 protein: CASGFLGEAFF
J gene: TRBJ1-1
V gene: TRBV12-5
clone size: .
D gene: .

CDR3 DNA: TGTGCCAGCAGTTTCCCGGCCGGGGAGCTGTTTTTT
CDR3 protein: CASSFPAGELFF
J gene: TRBJ2-2
V gene: TRBV12-3/TRBV12-4
clone size: many
D gene: .

CDR3 DNA: TGTGCCAGCAGCGATACACTAGCGGGGGGGAGTAATGAGCAGTTCTTC
CDR3 protein: CASSDTLAGGSNEQFF
J gene: TRBJ2-1
V gene: TRBV6-1
clone size: few
D gene: TRBD2

CDR3 DNA: TGTGCCAGCAGCCCCCGGCTGCCACAGCCCCAAGAGACCCAGTACTTC
CDR3 protein: CASSPRLPQPQETQYF
J gene: TRBJ2-5
V gene: TRBV11-2
clone size: .
D gene: .

CDR3 DNA: TGTGCCAGCAGCGGAGGACGGGTTCCGGGTGAAGCTTTCTTT
CDR3 protein: CASSGGRVPGEAFF
J gene: TRBJ1-1
V gene: TRBV6-2/TRBV6-3
clone size: few
D gene: .

CDR3 DNA: TGTGCCAGCAGCTTATACGGGGGGGAGGGGGCCAACGTCCTGACTTTC
CDR3 protein: CASSLYGGEGANVLTF
J gene: TRBJ2-6
V gene: TRBV7-6
clone size: .
D gene: TRBD2

CDR3 DNA: TGTGCCAGCAGCTTAAACGCGTTAGCGGGGGGTGTGGAGACCCAGTACTTC
CDR3 protein: CASSLNALAGGVETQYF
J gene: TRBJ2-5
V gene: TRBV7-6
clone size: .
D gene: TRBD2

CDR3 DNA: TGTGCCAGCAGTTTATACCAGGGGGCTGAAGAGACCCAGTACTTC
CDR3 protein: CASSLYQGAEETQYF
J gene: TRBJ2-5
V gene: TRBV27
clone size: .
D gene: TRBD1

CDR3 DNA: TGTGCCAGCAGCTTAGGACCGGGGTTAAACTATGGCTACACCTTC
CDR3 protein: CASSLGPGLNYGYTF
J gene: TRBJ1-2
V gene: TRBV7-9
clone size: .
D gene: .

CDR3 DNA: TGTGCTAGCAGCTCCTCCCTGGACAGTAATTCACCCCTCCACTTT
CDR3 protein: CASSSSLDSNSPLHF
J gene: TRBJ1-6
V gene: TRBV7-7
clone size: few
D gene: .

CDR3 DNA: TGCGCCAGCAGCCAAGGGGACACCAATGAAAAACTGTTTTTT
CDR3 protein: CASSQGDTNEKLFF
J gene: TRBJ1-4
V gene: TRBV4-3
clone size: few
D gene: .

CDR3 DNA: TGTGCCAGCAGTTTATTCCTTCCAGATACGCAGTATTTT
CDR3 protein: CASSLFLPDTQYF
J gene: TRBJ2-3
V gene: TRBV27
clone size: few
D gene: .

CDR3 DNA: TGTGCCAGCAGCCCGAGGAGGGGAGGCAATCAGCCCCAGCATTTT
CDR3 protein: CASSPRRGGNQPQHF
J gene: TRBJ1-5
V gene: TRBV6-1
clone size: .
D gene: .

CDR3 DNA: TGTGCCAGCAGCTTGGTAATGTTGGGACAGGGACAAGAGACCCAGTACTTC
CDR3 protein: CASSLVMLGQGQETQYF
J gene: TRBJ2-5
V gene: TRBV5-5
clone size: once
D gene: TRBD1

CDR3 DNA: TGTGCCAGCAGCACCCTAAGACGGCTAGCGGAGCCCGGGGTGATTGTAGATACGCAGTATTTT
CDR3 protein: CASSTLRRLAEPGVIVDTQYF
J gene: TRBJ2-3
V gene: TRBV7-9
clone size: many
D gene: TRBD2

CDR3 DNA: TGTGCCAGCAGTCGACAGGGGGCGAGGAATGAGCAGTTCTTC
CDR3 protein: CASSRQGARNEQFF
J gene: TRBJ2-1
V gene: TRBV28
clone size: few
D gene: TRBD1

CDR3 DNA: TGTGCCAGCAGCTTCTACCGAAACATGAACACTGAAGCTTTCTTT
CDR3 protein: CASSFYRNMNTEAFF
J gene: TRBJ1-1
V gene: TRBV5-6
clone size: .
D gene: .

CDR3 DNA: TGTGCCACCTCGGACAGGGGGTACAATGAGCAGTTCTTC
CDR3 protein: CATSDRGYNEQFF
J gene: TRBJ2-1
V gene: TRBV12-3/TRBV12-4
clone size: .
D gene: TRBD1

CDR3 DNA: TGTGCCAGCAGTGAATCAGGGGGCAATCAGCCCCAGCATTTT
CDR3 protein: CASSESGGNQPQHF
J gene: TRBJ1-5
V gene: TRBV25-1
clone size: .
D gene: .

CDR3 DNA: TGCGCCAGCAGTGGGCAGAGCTCCTACAATGAGCAGTTCTTC
CDR3 protein: CASSGQSSYNEQFF
J gene: TRBJ2-1
V gene: TRBV10-2
clone size: few
D gene: .

CDR3 DNA: TGTGCCAGCAGGTCCCAAAAGGGATTATTCTATGGCTACACCTTC
CDR3 protein: CASRSQKGLFYGYTF
J gene: TRBJ1-2
V gene: TRBV6-5
clone size: .
D gene: .

CDR3 DNA: TGTGCCAGTACCTCCGGATGGGGTGCTGAAGCTTTCTTT
CDR3 protein: CASTSGWGAEAFF
J gene: TRBJ1-1
V gene: TRBV19
clone size: few
D gene: .

CDR3 DNA: TGCAGCGGGGGACTAGCGGACTACAATGAGCAGTTCTTC
CDR3 protein: CSGGLADYNEQFF
J gene: TRBJ2-1
V gene: TRBV29-1
clone size: .
D gene: TRBD2

CDR3 DNA: TGTGCCAGCAGCTTAACGTTAGGGAGGGGGCGCACCGGGGAGCTGTTTTTT
CDR3 protein: CASSLTLGRGRTGELFF
J gene: TRBJ2-2
V gene: TRBV7-3
clone size: .
D gene: .

CDR3 DNA: TGTGCCAGCAGCCCCGGGACAGGGTGGGGCTACACCTTC
CDR3 protein: CASSPGTGWGYTF
J gene: TRBJ1-2
V gene: TRBV7-4
clone size: few
D gene: TRBD1

CDR3 DNA: TGTGCCACCAGTGGAGTAGAGACAGGGGACGGCCCCCAGCATTTT
CDR3 protein: CATSGVETGDGPQHF
J gene: TRBJ1-5
V gene: TRBV24-1
clone size: .
D gene: TRBD1

CDR3 DNA: TGTGCCAGCAGTTACTCTGGGCAGGGGGCTGATGGCTACACCTTC
CDR3 protein: CASSYSGQGADGYTF
J gene: TRBJ1-2
V gene: TRBV6-6
clone size: .
D gene: TRBD1

CDR3 DNA: TGTGCCAGCAGCTTAAGTAGGGACGAGGAGACCCAGTACTTC
CDR3 protein: CASSLSRDEETQYF
J gene: TRBJ2-5
V gene: TRBV7-3
clone size: .
D gene: .

CDR3 DNA: TGTGCCAGTAGTGGAAGGACTACCGCCTACAATGAGCAGTTCTTC
CDR3 protein: CASSGRTTAYNEQFF
J gene: TRBJ2-1
V gene: TRBV19
clone size: .
D gene: .

CDR3 DNA: TGTGCCAGCAGCCCTGATGGGACAGAACAAGAGACCCAGTACTTC
CDR3 protein: CASSPDGTEQETQYF
J gene: TRBJ2-5
V gene: TRBV5-6
clone size: few
D gene: TRBD1

CDR3 DNA: TGTGCCAGCAGCTGGGATGGGACCACAGCCCTGGTGGACGGGGATGAAAAACTGTTTTTT
CDR3 protein: CASSWDGTTALVDGDEKLFF
J gene: TRBJ1-4
V gene: TRBV5-8
clone size: few
D gene: .

CDR3 DNA: TGTGCCAGCAGCTCCACAAATGGTCGGGAACCCCTCCACTTT
CDR3 protein: CASSSTNGREPLHF
J gene: TRBJ1-6
V gene: TRBV7-6
clone size: .
D gene: .

CDR3 DNA: TGTGCCAGCAGCCCAGAAGACAGTCGATACCTACTCGAGCAGTACTTC
CDR3 protein: CASSPEDSRYLLEQYF
J gene: TRBJ2-7
V gene: TRBV3-1
clone size: few
D gene: .

CDR3 DNA: TGTGCCAGCAGCCGACAGGGATTCAGGACAGATACGCAGTATTTT
CDR3 protein: CASSRQGFRTDTQYF
J gene: TRBJ2-3
V gene: TRBV14
clone size: .
D gene: TRBD1